This T cell receptor beta chain originates from a study of blood T cell repertoires in COVID-19. Across the study: Specimens from acute and convalescent COVID-19 originated in the United States, Italy and Spain. Sources were T cells, B-cell-depleted T cells, or PBMCs; the material itself was cDNA or gDNA.

Original handling: The assay estimated nucleated cells by amplifying reference gene primers. Assay: immunoSEQ multiplex PCR; the TCRdb copy retains only in-frame clones and omits some. Clonal size and the V and J genes are those of that table, whereas D and trimming came from the DNA. The sample has 130,000 or so clones; roughly 69% are singletons. V was cut by 2 bases and J by 8 bases, with 9 bases left in between. The CDR3 extends over 13 amino acids. In germline, CDR1 is ENHRY, CDR2 SYGVKD. This chain joins TRBV10-3 and TRBJ2-2; D not resolved. This TCR came from a woman aged 70-85 years with acute or convalescent COVID-19. The specimen was peripheral blood. Here the CDR3 reads CAISEMRQGELFF. The CDR3 DNA is TGTGCCATCAGTGAGATGAGGCAGGGGGAGCTGTTTTTT.